This note documents a single T cell receptor beta chain sequence. Its cognate antigen is unknown. Only in-frame clones appear in the TCRdb table, and some are missing; sequencing was by immunoSEQ multiplex PCR. The sample carries 25,000 to 30,000 clones, approximately 87% recorded once. The data stem from a study of lymphopenia after photon versus proton radiotherapy. Findings of the study overall: Proton therapy kept repertoires fairly stable, unlike photons, which gained effector/memory cells. Post-nadir diversity loss with photons came from oligoclonal expansion, particularly CD8+ Temra cells. Only patients who died were analyzed for survival; proton advantage is unproven. A bigger post-nadir fall in TCR diversity correlated inversely with survival time in deceased patients.

CDR1 is SGHAT, CDR2 FQNNGV, per germline. The V gene end was trimmed by 2 bases and the J gene end by 9 bases; junction bases not matched to a gene: 10. The CDR3 consists of 15 residues. This receptor was taken from a woman aged 60-70 years with cholangiocarcinoma. Some clones in this sample may be carry-over from other donors' samples. The V gene is TRBV11-2, the J gene TRBJ2-1; 7 bases fit TRBD2. Sample: peripheral blood, taken from a patient treated with proton-based radiotherapy. The CDR3 DNA reads TGTGCCAGCAGCTTACGTCTAGCGGTTGGGGGTGAGCAGTTCTTC. Translated: CASSLRLAVGGEQFF.